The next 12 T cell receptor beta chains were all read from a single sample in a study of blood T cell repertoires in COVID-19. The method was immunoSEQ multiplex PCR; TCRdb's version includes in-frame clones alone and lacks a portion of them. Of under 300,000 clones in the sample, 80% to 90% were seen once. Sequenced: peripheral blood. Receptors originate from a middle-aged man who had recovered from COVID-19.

In DNA, the CDR3 is TGTGCCAGTAGTTTAGGGACAGGATTTTTTGGCTACACCTTC. This codes for CASSLGTGFFGYTF. The chain couples TRBV19 to TRBJ1-2, with 8 positions matching TRBD1. Germline CDR1 and CDR2: LNHDA and SQIVND (reference sequence). The V gene end was trimmed by 5 bases and the J gene end by 7 bases; junction bases not matched to a gene: 9. CDR3 length: 14 residues.

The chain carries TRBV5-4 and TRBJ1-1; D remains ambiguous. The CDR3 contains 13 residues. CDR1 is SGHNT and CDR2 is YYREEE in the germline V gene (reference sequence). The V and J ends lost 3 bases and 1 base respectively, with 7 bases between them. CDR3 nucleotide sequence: TGTGCCAGCAGCTCCGCAGGGAACACTGAAGCTTTCTTT. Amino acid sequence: CASSSAGNTEAFF.

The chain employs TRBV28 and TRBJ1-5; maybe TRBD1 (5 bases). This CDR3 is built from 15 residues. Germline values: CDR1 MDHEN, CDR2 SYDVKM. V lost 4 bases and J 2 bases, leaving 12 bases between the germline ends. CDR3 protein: CASSWRGEGNQPQHF. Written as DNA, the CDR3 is TGTGCCAGCAGTTGGAGGGGTGAGGGCAATCAGCCCCAGCATTTT.

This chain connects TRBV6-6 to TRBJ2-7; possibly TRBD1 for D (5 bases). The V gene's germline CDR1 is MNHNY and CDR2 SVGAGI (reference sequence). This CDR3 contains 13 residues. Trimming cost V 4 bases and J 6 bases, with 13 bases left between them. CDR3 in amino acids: CASSSGQTAEQYF. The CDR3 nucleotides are TGTGCCAGCAGTTCCGGTCAGACAGCCGAGCAGTACTTC.

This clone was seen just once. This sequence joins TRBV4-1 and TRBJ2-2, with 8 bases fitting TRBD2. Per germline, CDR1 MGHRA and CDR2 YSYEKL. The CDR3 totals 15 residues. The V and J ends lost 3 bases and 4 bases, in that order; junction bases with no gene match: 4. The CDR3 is CASSQGLVGTGELFF. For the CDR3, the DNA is TGCGCCAGCAGCCAGGGACTAGTGGGCACCGGGGAGCTGTTTTTT.

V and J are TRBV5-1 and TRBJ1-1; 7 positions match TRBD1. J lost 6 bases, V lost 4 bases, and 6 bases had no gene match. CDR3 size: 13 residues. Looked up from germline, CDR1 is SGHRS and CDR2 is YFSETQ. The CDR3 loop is CASSLTGSAEAFF. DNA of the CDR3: TGCGCCAGCAGCCTGACAGGGTCGGCTGAAGCTTTCTTT.

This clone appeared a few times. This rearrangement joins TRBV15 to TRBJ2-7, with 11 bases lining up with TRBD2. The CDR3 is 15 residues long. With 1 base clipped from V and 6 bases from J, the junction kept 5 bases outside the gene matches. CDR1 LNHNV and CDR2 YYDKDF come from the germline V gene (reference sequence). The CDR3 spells CATSRGTSGLLEQYF. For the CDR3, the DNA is TGTGCCACCAGCAGAGGGACTAGCGGGCTCCTCGAGCAGTACTTC. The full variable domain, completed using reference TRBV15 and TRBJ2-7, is DAMVIQNPRYQVTQFGKPVTLSCSQTLNHNVMYWYQQKSSQAPKLLFHYYDKDFNNEADTPDNFQSRRPNTSFCFLDIRSPGLGDTAMYLCATSRGTSGLLEQYFGPGTRLTVT.

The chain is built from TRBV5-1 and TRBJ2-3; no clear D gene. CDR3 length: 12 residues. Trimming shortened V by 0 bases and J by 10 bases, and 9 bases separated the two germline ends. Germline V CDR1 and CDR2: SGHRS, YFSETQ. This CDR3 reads CASSLGALPQYF. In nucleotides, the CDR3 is TGCGCCAGCAGCTTGGGGGCGCTTCCGCAGTATTTT.

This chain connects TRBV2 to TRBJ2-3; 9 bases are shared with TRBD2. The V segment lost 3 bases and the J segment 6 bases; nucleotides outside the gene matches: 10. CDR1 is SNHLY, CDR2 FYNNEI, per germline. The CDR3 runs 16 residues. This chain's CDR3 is CASSDPGRGGIDTQYF. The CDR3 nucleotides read TGTGCCAGCAGTGATCCCGGGCGGGGGGGTATCGATACGCAGTATTTT.

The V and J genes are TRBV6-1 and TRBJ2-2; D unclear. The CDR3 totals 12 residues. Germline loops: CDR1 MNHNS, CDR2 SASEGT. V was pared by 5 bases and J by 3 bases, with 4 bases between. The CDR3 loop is CASSSYTGELFF. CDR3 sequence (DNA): TGTGCCAGCAGTTCCTACACCGGGGAGCTGTTTTTT.

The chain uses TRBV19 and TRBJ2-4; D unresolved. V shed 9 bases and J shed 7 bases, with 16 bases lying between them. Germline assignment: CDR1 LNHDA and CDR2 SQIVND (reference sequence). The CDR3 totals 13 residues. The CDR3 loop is CARERWPRNIQYF. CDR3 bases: TGTGCCAGGGAGAGGTGGCCCCGGAACATTCAGTACTTC.

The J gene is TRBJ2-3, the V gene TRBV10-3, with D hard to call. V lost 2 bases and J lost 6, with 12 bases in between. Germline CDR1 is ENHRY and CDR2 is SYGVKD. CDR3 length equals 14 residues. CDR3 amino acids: CAISEHDRSDTQYF. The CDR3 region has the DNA TGTGCCATCAGTGAGCATGATCGGAGCGATACGCAGTATTTT.